Given below is one TCR beta chain in context. Per germline, CDR1 MRHNA and CDR2 SNTAGT. The V and J ends lost 4 bases and 4 bases respectively, with 14 bases between them. The CDR3 contains 15 residues. The data were taken from a study of blood T cell repertoires in COVID-19. Under the authors' procedure: Scientists estimated how many nucleated cells there were by amplifying reference gene primers. Some clones are missing from TCRdb's copy, which holds only in-frame ones; the method was immunoSEQ multiplex PCR. For V, J and clone size, that table is used; D and trimming come from the DNA. The sample lists roughly 200,000 clones; about 83% were seen once.

The chain has TRBV6-4 and TRBJ2-1; D may be TRBD1 (5 bases). The specimen was peripheral blood. The sequence was collected from a person in their 70s with COVID-19, enrolled during active disease. CDR3 in amino acids: CASSVGPAAYNEQFF. As DNA, the CDR3 is TGTGCCAGCAGTGTGGGGCCCGCGGCTTACAATGAGCAGTTCTTC.